This record looks at one T cell receptor beta chain sequence and its context. Extracted RNA was reverse transcribed, and the resulting cDNA served as sequencing template. Sequenced by immunoSEQ multiplex PCR; TCRdb stores in-frame clones only, minus some. The sample includes 100,000 to 150,000 clones, 45% to 65% of them seen just once. Germline CDR1 reads SQVTM; CDR2 reads ANQGSEA. The CDR3 sequence is 14 residues long. The ends lost 4 bases at V and 4 bases at J; junction bases unmatched: 8. This sample was included in a study of CD8+ T cells in alopecia areata. Study information: Dosing with tofacitinib proceeded for 6 to 18 months, followed by 6 months off drug.

This rearrangement joins TRBV29-1 to TRBJ2-3, with TRBD1 matching 7 bases. The sequencing used CD4+ T cells sorted from blood, collected at week 0. This clonotype was sampled from a human donor with alopecia areata. DNA of the CDR3: TGCAGCGTTGCCCCAGGGGGTGGTGCAGATACGCAGTATTTT. Translated, it gives CSVAPGGGADTQYF.